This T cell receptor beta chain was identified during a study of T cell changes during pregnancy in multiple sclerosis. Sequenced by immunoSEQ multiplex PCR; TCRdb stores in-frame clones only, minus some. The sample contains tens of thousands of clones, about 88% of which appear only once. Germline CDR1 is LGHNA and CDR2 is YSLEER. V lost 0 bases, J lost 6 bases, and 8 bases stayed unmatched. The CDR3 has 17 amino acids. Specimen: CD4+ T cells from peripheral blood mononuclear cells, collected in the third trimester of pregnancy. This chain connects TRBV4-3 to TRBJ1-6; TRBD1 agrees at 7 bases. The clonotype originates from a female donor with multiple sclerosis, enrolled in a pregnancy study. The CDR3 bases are TGCGCCAGCAGCCAAGAGTCGGCGGCAGGGGGTAATTCACCCCTCCACTTT. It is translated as CASSQESAAGGNSPLHF.